Following are 25 T cell receptor beta chains from one sample sequenced in a study of OX40 agonist ivuxolimab in advanced cancers. Clones were read by immunoSEQ multiplex PCR, and TCRdb kept only the in-frame ones, dropping some. Of roughly 86,000 clones listed, 85% to 90% are singletons. Here the sequenced sample was CD4+ or CD8+ T cells sorted from blood, taken in a trial of the OX40 agonist ivuxolimab. Receptors were obtained from an adult with an advanced solid tumor such as melanoma, head and neck, liver or kidney cancer.

The chain is built from TRBV21-1 and TRBJ1-5; the table's D call TRBD1 went unverified against the DNA. TRBV21-1 is classified as a pseudogene. The CDR3 has 14 residues. For the CDR3, the DNA is TGTGCCAGCAGTGCGAGAAGACAAGGTCAGCCCCAGCATTTT. Translation gives CASSARRQGQPQHF.

V is TRBV11-2 and J is TRBJ2-7, with a tentative D call TRBD2 (6 bases). The germline V gene encodes CDR1 SGHAT and CDR2 FQNNGV. The CDR3 totals 15 residues. V lost 5 bases and J 0 bases, leaving 14 bases between the germline ends. The CDR3 loop reads CASSTVGSGSYEQYF. The CDR3 region has the DNA TGTGCCAGCAGCACCGTGGGTAGCGGCTCCTACGAGCAGTACTTC.

The gene calls are TRBV19 and TRBJ1-4; no definite D call. This CDR3 spans 13 amino acids. V was pared by 1 base and J by 8 bases, with 8 bases between. Germline V gene sequence: CDR1 LNHDA, CDR2 SQIVND (reference sequence). CDR3 DNA: TGTGCCAGTAGTATAGCCATATACGAAAAACTGTTTTTT. Encoded protein: CASSIAIYEKLFF. Supplemented by reference TRBV19 and TRBJ1-4, the full variable domain reads DGGITQSPKYLFRKEGQNVTLSCEQNLNHDAMYWYRQDPGQGLRLIYYSQIVNDFQKGDIAEGYSVSREKKESFPLTVTSAQKNPTAFYLCASSIAIYEKLFFGSGTQLSVL.

The rearrangement uses TRBV6-6 and TRBJ1-5; TRBD1 agrees at 11 bases. After removal of 6 bases from V and 6 bases from J, the junction contained 10 bases not matched to a gene. The germline CDR1 and CDR2 sequences are MNHNY and SVGAGI (reference sequence). The CDR3 runs 16 residues. The CDR3 DNA sequence: TGTGCCAGCAGCCAGGGACAGGGGGATTCCAGTCAGCCCCAGCATTTT. Its protein is CASSQGQGDSSQPQHF.

The chain uses TRBV7-9 and TRBJ2-5, with D perhaps matching TRBD2 (6 bases). The V end lost 1 base, the J end lost 0 bases, and 21 bases lay between the germline ends. This CDR3 is built from 19 residues. CDR1 and CDR2 from the germline V gene are SEHNR and FQNEAQ (reference sequence). The CDR3 DNA sequence: TGTGCCAGCAGCTTAGGCGACCACCTAGCGATGCTCGACCAAGAGACCCAGTACTTC. This gives the protein CASSLGDHLAMLDQETQYF.

CDR3 coding DNA: TGTGCCAGCAGTTTAATTGCGGGTAGCCGCCTTTACGAGCAGTACTTC. Its protein product is CASSLIAGSRLYEQYF. The chain employs TRBV27 and TRBJ2-7, with a tentative D call TRBD2 (5 bases). The V gene lost 2 bases and the J gene lost 4 bases, with 18 bases spanning the gap. Germline V gives CDR1 MNHEY, CDR2 SMNVEV (reference sequence). This CDR3 has 16 residues.

The CDR3 DNA reads as TGTGCCAGCAGCCCCCTGGGGGATGGGGGGACAGATACGCAGTATTTT. This gives the protein CASSPLGDGGTDTQYF. The chain recombines TRBV7-9 with TRBJ2-3; possible D gene TRBD2, 6 bases. V lost 5 bases and J 3 bases, leaving 18 bases between the germline ends. The CDR3 length is 16 residues. Germline CDR1 and CDR2: SEHNR and FQNEAQ (reference sequence).

This chain connects TRBV7-9 to TRBJ1-1, with D hard to call. This CDR3 is built from 13 residues. Germline CDR1 reads SEHNR; CDR2 reads FQNEAQ (reference sequence). Trimming pared 3 bases from V and 1 base from J, leaving 6 bases between. CDR3 amino acids: CASSFPGNTEAFF. The CDR3 DNA sequence: TGTGCCAGCAGCTTTCCGGGGAACACTGAAGCTTTCTTT.

This chain links TRBV12-5 with TRBJ2-5, with a tentative D call TRBD2 (5 bases). Germline V gives CDR1 LGHNT, CDR2 FRNRAP. With 0 bases removed from V and 4 bases from J, the gap between germline ends came to 18 bases. The CDR3 has 17 residues. CDR3 sequence reads: CASGLVLQGRGRETQYF. The CDR3 DNA reads TGTGCTAGTGGTTTGGTACTGCAAGGGAGAGGGAGAGAGACCCAGTACTTC.

This sequence joins TRBV30 and TRBJ2-7; 8 nucleotides match TRBD2. The CDR3 runs 12 residues. The J segment lost 7 bases and the V segment lost 2 bases, leaving 4 bases of the junction unmatched. The V gene's germline CDR1 is GTSNPN and CDR2 SVGIG (reference sequence). CDR3 nucleotide sequence: TGTGCCTGGAGTCTGGCGGGAGGAGAGCAGTACTTC. Translation gives CAWSLAGGEQYF.

CDR3: CASSDQGNTEAFF. DNA of the CDR3: TGCGCCAGCAGCGACCAGGGGAACACTGAAGCTTTCTTT. This chain connects TRBV5-1 to TRBJ1-1; D may be TRBD1 (5 bases). Per germline, CDR1 SGHRS and CDR2 YFSETQ. V was trimmed by 4 bases and J by 1 base, leaving 8 bases between them. There are 13 residues in the CDR3.

This rearrangement joins TRBV28 to TRBJ1-4; 9 bases match TRBD1. Germline values: CDR1 MDHEN, CDR2 SYDVKM. This CDR3 contains 13 residues. V shed 4 bases, J shed 15 bases, and the junction held 9 bases outside the gene matches. The CDR3 region is CASSSGGTGRVFF. The CDR3, as DNA: TGTGCCAGCAGTTCCGGCGGGACAGGGAGGGTGTTTTTT.

This sequence joins TRBV4-1 and TRBJ1-5; D gene uncertain. The V gene's germline CDR1 is MGHRA and CDR2 YSYEKL. V was cut by 3 bases and J by 3 bases, with 18 bases left in between. The CDR3 covers 17 residues. The CDR3 spells CASSHEPTAGSNQPQHF. Here the CDR3 DNA reads TGCGCCAGCAGCCATGAGCCCACCGCAGGTTCCAATCAGCCCCAGCATTTT.

V usage is TRBV21-1 and J usage is TRBJ1-6; the table's D gene call, TRBD1, was not cross checked with the DNA. TRBV21-1 is assigned pseudogene status. This CDR3 is built from 20 residues. The chain's CDR3 is CASSKVKDRVEVWMGSPLHF. The CDR3 nucleotides read TGTGCCAGCAGCAAAGTTAAGGACAGGGTTGAGGTCTGGATGGGTTCACCCCTCCACTTT.

This chain connects TRBV9 to TRBJ2-7, with D possibly called TRBD1 or TRBD2 (5 bases each). Trimming removed 4 bases at V and 7 bases at J, with 15 bases between. Germline V lookup: CDR1 SGDLS, CDR2 YYNGEE. The CDR3 is made up of 13 amino acids. The CDR3 sequence is CASSTDWGSEQYF. CDR3 sequence (DNA): TGTGCCAGCAGCACAGACTGGGGGTCGGAGCAGTACTTC.

The chain has TRBV11-3 and TRBJ2-7; 11 nucleotides match TRBD1. Trimming cost V 3 bases and J 5 bases; bases outside gene matches: 0. Germline V lookup: CDR1 SGHNT, CDR2 YENEEA. The CDR3 runs to 13 residues. The CDR3 spells CASSLGQGDEQYF. The DNA for the CDR3 is TGTGCCAGCAGCTTGGGACAGGGGGACGAGCAGTACTTC.

V and J are TRBV11-1 and TRBJ2-1; 8 bases agree with TRBD1. From germline, CDR1 is SGHAT and CDR2 FQDESV (reference sequence). The length of the CDR3 is 16 residues. The V segment lost 5 bases and the J segment 0 bases; nucleotides outside the gene matches: 6. CDR3 in amino acids: CASSGRTGSSYNEQFF. The CDR3, as DNA: TGTGCCAGCAGCGGGCGGACAGGGAGCTCCTACAATGAGCAGTTCTTC.

Comment on this clone: The junction departs from germline at one end; a sequencing error may be responsible. Other DNA variants within this sample encode the same CDR3. CDR3 amino acids: CASSLYEGAYTGELFF. In DNA form, the CDR3 reads TGTGCTAGCAGCTTGTACGAAGGGGCTTACACCGGGGAGCTGTTTTTT. The gene calls are TRBV7-7 and TRBJ2-2; tentatively, D is TRBD1 (5 bases). Germline CDR1 SSHAT, CDR2 FNYEAQ (reference sequence). This CDR3 is 16 amino acids long.

The chain carries TRBV30 and TRBJ1-1, with D possibly being TRBD1 (5 bases). The V gene lost 5 bases and the J gene lost 1 base, with 17 bases spanning the gap. Germline CDR1 reads GTSNPN; CDR2 reads SVGIG (reference sequence). CDR3 length equals 15 residues. CDR3 loop: CAWGGRDRSNTEAFF. DNA of the CDR3: TGTGCCTGGGGCGGAAGGGACCGGTCGAACACTGAAGCTTTCTTT.

V gene TRBV13 combines with J gene TRBJ2-3; 7 bases align to TRBD2. Germline trimming cut 4 bases from V and 2 bases from J; bases unmatched to any gene: 12. The CDR3 is made up of 17 amino acids. The germline V gene has CDR1 PRHDT and CDR2 FYEKMQ (reference sequence). This CDR3 reads CASSSGGERGPTDTQYF. The DNA of the CDR3 is TGTGCCAGCAGCTCCGGCGGGGAGCGGGGCCCCACAGATACGCAGTATTTT.

This clone was detected once. The chain carries TRBV4-1 and TRBJ2-7; D remains unclear. The length of the CDR3 is 14 residues. V dropped 1 base and J dropped 4 bases, with 11 bases sitting between them. CDR1 is MGHRA, CDR2 YSYEKL, per germline. The CDR3 DNA reads TGCGCCAGCAGCCAAGCTCTGGGTACGTACGAGCAGTACTTC. Translation gives CASSQALGTYEQYF.

V gene TRBV30 combines with J gene TRBJ1-3; D remains unclear. The length of the CDR3 is 17 residues. The V gene's germline CDR1 is GTSNPN and CDR2 SVGIG (reference sequence). Trimming shortened V by 4 bases and J by 0 bases, and 19 bases separated the two germline ends. CDR3 residues: CAWTNGVERSSGNTIYF. The CDR3 nucleotides are TGTGCCTGGACCAACGGGGTGGAGAGGAGCTCTGGAAACACCATATATTTT.

The J gene is TRBJ1-1, the V gene TRBV7-9; no clear D gene. Germline CDR1 SEHNR, CDR2 FQNEAQ (reference sequence). CDR3 length equals 12 residues. With 4 bases removed from V and 4 bases from J, the gap between germline ends came to 7 bases. DNA of the CDR3: TGTGCCAGCAGCTACCGGGGCACTGAAGCTTTCTTT. It encodes CASSYRGTEAFF.

The rearrangement joins TRBV6-6 to TRBJ2-7; 10 nucleotides match TRBD2. From germline, CDR1 is MNHNY and CDR2 SVGAGI (reference sequence). The CDR3 is 15 residues long. After removal of 1 base from V and 4 bases from J, the junction contained 4 bases not matched to a gene. CDR3 DNA sequence: TGTGCCAGCAGTTACTTGGCTAGCGGGAGTTACGAGCAGTACTTC. This encodes CASSYLASGSYEQYF.

This chain uses TRBV23-1 with TRBJ2-7; possibly TRBD1 for D (6 bases). TRBV23-1 is flagged as an ORF with uncertain function. The CDR3 consists of 14 residues. Between the trimmed V and J ends, which lost 11 bases and 1 base, there was a span of 18 bases. The CDR3 sequence is CAGPLGRGSYEQYF. The CDR3 region has the DNA TGCGCCGGGCCTTTGGGCAGGGGATCCTACGAGCAGTACTTC.